These T cell receptor beta chains were read from a single sample in a study of T cell clonotyping in hematopoietic cell transplantation. Using immunoSEQ multiplex PCR, the repertoire was profiled, and TCRdb retains in-frame clones only, with some absent. This sample has 30,000 or so clones, with more than 60% found just once. The source material was peripheral blood mononuclear cells, sampled before stem cell transplant. The receptors derive from a woman aged 25-40 years with chronic myeloid leukemia. Some clones in this sample may be carry-over from other donors' samples. Both conserved end residues are part of each CDR3. The order of the fields is D gene, V gene, clone size, J gene, CDR3 protein, CDR3 DNA. A D gene is named only where the DNA matches it firmly. Where a row states a size, it is once, few, many or the class of an expanded clone; other rows omit it.

D gene: TRBD2
V gene: TRBV7-2
clone size: .
J gene: TRBJ2-3
CDR3 protein: CASSPASGGAADTQYF
CDR3 DNA: TGTGCCAGCAGCCCCGCTAGCGGGGGGGCCGCGGATACGCAGTATTTT

D gene: TRBD2
V gene: TRBV6-4
clone size: .
J gene: TRBJ2-3
CDR3 protein: CASSALAGTSTDTQYF
CDR3 DNA: TGTGCCAGCAGTGCACTAGCGGGGACTAGCACAGATACGCAGTATTTT

D gene: .
V gene: TRBV5-1
clone size: .
J gene: TRBJ2-2
CDR3 protein: CASSRVQENTGELFF
CDR3 DNA: TGCGCCAGCAGCCGTGTACAGGAAAACACCGGGGAGCTGTTTTTT

D gene: .
V gene: TRBV6-5
clone size: .
J gene: TRBJ2-3
CDR3 protein: CASIQGGTDTQYF
CDR3 DNA: TGTGCCAGCATACAGGGTGGTACAGATACGCAGTATTTT

D gene: .
V gene: TRBV7-9
clone size: .
J gene: TRBJ1-4
CDR3 protein: CASSASSVPTNEKLFF
CDR3 DNA: TGTGCCAGCAGCGCCTCATCGGTCCCAACTAATGAAAAACTGTTTTTT

D gene: TRBD1
V gene: TRBV30
clone size: .
J gene: TRBJ1-2
CDR3 protein: CAWSDRGPYGYTF
CDR3 DNA: TGTGCCTGGAGTGACAGGGGGCCCTATGGCTACACCTTC

D gene: .
V gene: TRBV30
clone size: .
J gene: TRBJ1-1
CDR3 protein: CAWGRVMTFF
CDR3 DNA: TGTGCCTGGGGCAGGGTCATGACTTTCTTT

D gene: .
V gene: TRBV11-3
clone size: .
J gene: TRBJ2-1
CDR3 protein: CASSLGPWTPYNEQFF
CDR3 DNA: TGTGCCAGCAGCTTAGGGCCTTGGACTCCCTACAATGAGCAGTTCTTC

D gene: .
V gene: TRBV7-2
clone size: .
J gene: TRBJ2-2
CDR3 protein: CASSLFRYGELFF
CDR3 DNA: TGTGCCAGCAGCTTATTTCGGTATGGGGAGCTGTTTTTT

D gene: .
V gene: TRBV6-1
clone size: .
J gene: TRBJ1-2
CDR3 protein: CASSEAQGSGYGYTF
CDR3 DNA: TGTGCCAGCAGTGAAGCCCAGGGATCTGGCTATGGCTACACCTTC

D gene: .
V gene: TRBV2
clone size: .
J gene: TRBJ2-2
CDR3 protein: CASFGLYGGELFF
CDR3 DNA: TGTGCCAGCTTTGGACTATACGGCGGGGAGCTGTTTTTT

D gene: .
V gene: TRBV6-5
clone size: .
J gene: TRBJ1-1
CDR3 protein: CASSYMGADTEAFF
CDR3 DNA: TGTGCCAGCAGTTACATGGGGGCGGACACTGAAGCTTTCTTT

D gene: .
V gene: TRBV27
clone size: .
J gene: TRBJ1-6
CDR3 protein: CASSPYPSVGLNSPLHF
CDR3 DNA: TGTGCCAGCAGTCCCTACCCATCTGTGGGGTTAAATTCACCCCTCCACTTT

D gene: TRBD1
V gene: TRBV2
clone size: few
J gene: TRBJ2-6
CDR3 protein: CASRAATGTGGAGANVLTF
CDR3 DNA: TGTGCCAGCAGAGCTGCGACCGGGACAGGGGGCGCTGGGGCCAACGTCCTGACTTTC

D gene: TRBD2
V gene: TRBV5-1
clone size: .
J gene: TRBJ2-5
CDR3 protein: CASMGLAGGSETQYF
CDR3 DNA: TGCGCCAGCATGGGGCTAGCGGGGGGTTCGGAGACCCAGTACTTC

D gene: .
V gene: TRBV19
clone size: .
J gene: TRBJ1-5
CDR3 protein: CASSMRAQGAQHF
CDR3 DNA: TGTGCCAGTAGTATGAGGGCGCAGGGAGCCCAGCATTTT

D gene: .
V gene: TRBV15
clone size: .
J gene: TRBJ2-2
CDR3 protein: CATSRDGAGELFF
CDR3 DNA: TGTGCCACCAGCAGAGATGGGGCTGGGGAGCTGTTTTTT

D gene: .
V gene: TRBV20-1
clone size: .
J gene: TRBJ2-5
CDR3 protein: CSANRKETQYF
CDR3 DNA: TGCAGTGCCAACAGAAAAGAGACCCAGTACTTC

D gene: .
V gene: TRBV6-6
clone size: .
J gene: TRBJ1-5
CDR3 protein: CASSYWPVAQPQHF
CDR3 DNA: TGTGCCAGCAGTTACTGGCCGGTGGCTCAGCCCCAGCATTTT

D gene: .
V gene: TRBV30
clone size: .
J gene: TRBJ2-5
CDR3 protein: CAWSRMRETQYF
CDR3 DNA: TGTGCCTGGAGTCGTATGAGGGAGACCCAGTACTTC

D gene: .
V gene: TRBV2
clone size: .
J gene: TRBJ1-1
CDR3 protein: CASSDRQINTEAFF
CDR3 DNA: TGTGCCAGCAGTGATAGACAGATAAACACTGAAGCTTTCTTT

D gene: .
V gene: TRBV5-1
clone size: few
J gene: TRBJ2-3
CDR3 protein: CASSSPDSLGDTQYF
CDR3 DNA: TGCGCCAGCAGTTCCCCGGACAGTCTTGGGGATACGCAGTATTTT

D gene: .
V gene: TRBV25-1
clone size: once
J gene: TRBJ1-3
CDR3 protein: CASSEYRGDGGNTIYF
CDR3 DNA: TGTGCCAGCAGTGAATATCGGGGGGACGGCGGAAACACCATATATTTT

D gene: .
V gene: TRBV30
clone size: .
J gene: TRBJ1-3
CDR3 protein: CAWSEGSSGNTIYF
CDR3 DNA: TGTGCCTGGAGTGAGGGGTCCTCTGGAAACACCATATATTTT

D gene: .
V gene: TRBV4-1
clone size: few
J gene: TRBJ2-2
CDR3 protein: CASRNWVNTGELFF
CDR3 DNA: TGCGCCAGCAGGAACTGGGTTAACACCGGGGAGCTGTTTTTT

D gene: TRBD1
V gene: TRBV13
clone size: .
J gene: TRBJ1-2
CDR3 protein: CASSPGTGGAVGYTF
CDR3 DNA: TGTGCCAGCAGCCCCGGGACAGGGGGCGCGGTTGGCTACACCTTC

D gene: .
V gene: TRBV27
clone size: .
J gene: TRBJ2-4
CDR3 protein: CASSLLGSNIQYF
CDR3 DNA: TGTGCCAGCAGTTTATTAGGGTCCAACATTCAGTACTTC

D gene: TRBD1
V gene: TRBV28
clone size: once
J gene: TRBJ1-1
CDR3 protein: CASSSPQGWGNTEAFF
CDR3 DNA: TGTGCCAGCAGTTCCCCACAGGGGTGGGGGAACACTGAAGCTTTCTTT

D gene: .
V gene: TRBV6-4
clone size: .
J gene: TRBJ1-2
CDR3 protein: CASSPREGANYGYTF
CDR3 DNA: TGTGCCAGCAGTCCCCGGGAGGGGGCTAACTATGGCTACACCTTC

D gene: .
V gene: TRBV6-6
clone size: .
J gene: TRBJ1-1
CDR3 protein: CASNHRTKGTEAFF
CDR3 DNA: TGTGCCAGCAACCATAGGACAAAGGGCACTGAAGCTTTCTTT

D gene: TRBD1
V gene: TRBV4-1
clone size: .
J gene: TRBJ1-2
CDR3 protein: CASSQGTGGGYTF
CDR3 DNA: TGCGCCAGCAGCCAAGGGACAGGGGGCGGCTACACCTTC

D gene: .
V gene: TRBV30
clone size: .
J gene: TRBJ1-1
CDR3 protein: CAWRPAHGEAFF
CDR3 DNA: TGTGCCTGGAGACCGGCGCATGGTGAAGCTTTCTTT

D gene: .
V gene: TRBV19
clone size: .
J gene: TRBJ2-2
CDR3 protein: CASNRPAANTGELFF
CDR3 DNA: TGTGCCAGTAACCGCCCGGCAGCGAACACCGGGGAGCTGTTTTTT

D gene: TRBD2
V gene: TRBV5-1
clone size: .
J gene: TRBJ2-5
CDR3 protein: CASSLGTSGAETQYF
CDR3 DNA: TGCGCCAGCAGCTTGGGGACTAGCGGGGCAGAGACCCAGTACTTC

D gene: .
V gene: TRBV7-9
clone size: few
J gene: TRBJ2-1
CDR3 protein: CASSLSFSYNEQFF
CDR3 DNA: TGTGCCAGCAGCTTGTCCTTCTCCTACAATGAGCAGTTCTTC

D gene: TRBD1
V gene: TRBV30
clone size: .
J gene: TRBJ1-1
CDR3 protein: CARQGAISAFF
CDR3 DNA: TGTGCCAGACAGGGGGCGATATCGGCTTTCTTT